The source of this T cell receptor beta chain is a study of T-cell reconstitution after alpha-beta-depleted transplantation in children. This clonotype was found many times. Library preparation (for TCRbeta) was performed with unique molecular identifiers. Each CDR3 protein is one row after TCRdb ran MiXCR on the PCR reads. Of 200,000 to 250,000 distinct CDR3 sequences in the sample, 9.5% to 15% were seen once. The V gene's germline CDR1 is LGHNA and CDR2 YNFKEQ. This CDR3 spans 13 amino acids. V was pared by 0 bases and J by 4 bases, with 6 bases between. The clonotype originates from a human donor who donated a stem cell graft to a child with acute lymphoblastic leukemia. The sequenced sample was PBMCs from the stem cell graft donor, obtained from the stem cell graft. The rearrangement uses TRBV4-2 and TRBJ1-2; D gene uncertain. The CDR3 nucleotides are TGTGCCAGCAGCCAAGAGAACGGCTATGGCTACACCTTC. Translated: CASSQENGYGYTF.